This entry lists 9 T cell receptor beta chains sequenced from one sample in a study of shared clonotypes between healthy human individuals. Using immunoSEQ multiplex PCR, the repertoire was profiled, and TCRdb retains in-frame clones only, with some absent. The sample consists of 2 million to 2.5 million clones, around 95% of them appearing once. The material sequenced was naive CD4+ T cells sorted from blood. Subset: CD45RA+ positively selected. The receptors derive from a man younger than 35 in good health.

The sample holds one count of this clone. The chain couples TRBV21-1 to TRBJ2-1. TRBV21-1 is tagged as a pseudogene. This CDR3 region has 15 residues. CDR3 in DNA: TGTGCCAGCCGCCCCGGGGCTAGCTCCTACAATGAGCAGTTCTTC. Its protein is CASRPGASSYNEQFF.

On this clone: Other DNA sequences in the same sample also yield this CDR3. The CDR3 reads CAWSEGGSYNSPLHF. Written as DNA, the CDR3 is TGTGCCTGGAGTGAGGGGGGTTCCTATAATTCACCCCTCCACTTT. The chain has TRBV30 and TRBJ1-6; possible D gene TRBD1, 6 bases. With 1 base removed from V and 1 base from J, the gap between germline ends came to 8 bases. Germline CDR1 and CDR2: GTSNPN and SVGIG (reference sequence). The CDR3 is 15 residues long.

The rearrangement links TRBV4-3 to TRBJ2-5, with 8 bases that match TRBD1. The CDR3 totals 16 residues. The V segment lost 1 base and the J segment 7 bases; nucleotides outside the gene matches: 11. Germline loops: CDR1 LGHNA, CDR2 YSLEER. The CDR3 DNA reads TGCGCCAGCAGCCAAGGGACAGGGTATGGGGACGGGACCCAGTACTTC. Translated: CASSQGTGYGDGTQYF.

With regard to this clone: Other nucleotide sequences in the sample specify the same CDR3. V gene TRBV6-1 combines with J gene TRBJ1-5; no firm D call. This CDR3 region has 14 residues. Germline CDR1 reads MNHNS; CDR2 reads SASEGT. V was clipped by 2 bases and J by 2 bases, with 7 bases between them. The CDR3 sequence: CASSENRGNQPQHF. The CDR3, as DNA: TGTGCCAGCAGTGAAAATAGGGGCAATCAGCCCCAGCATTTT.

The chain uses TRBV7-8 and TRBJ2-2; D is uncertain. From germline, CDR1 is SGHVS and CDR2 FQNEAQ. This CDR3 is 14 amino acids long. V was shortened by 5 bases and J by 2 bases, with 9 bases between the two germline ends. The CDR3 DNA is TGTGCCAGCAGCCCCCGACCCAACACCGGGGAGCTGTTTTTT. It codes for CASSPRPNTGELFF.

The CDR3: CASSATRITGELFF. Here the CDR3 DNA reads TGTGCCAGCAGTGCTACTAGAATAACCGGGGAGCTGTTTTTT. This chain connects TRBV6-5 to TRBJ2-2; TRBD2 is a possible D gene (5 bases). The germline V gene encodes CDR1 MNHEY and CDR2 SVGAGI. The CDR3 contains 14 residues. V was pared by 5 bases and J by 5 bases, with 12 bases between.

The V gene is TRBV5-4, the J gene TRBJ2-5; D perhaps matches TRBD2 (6 bases). V lost 1 base, J lost 0 bases, and 13 bases lay in between. The germline V gene encodes CDR1 SGHNT and CDR2 YYREEE (reference sequence). The CDR3 consists of 16 residues. This chain's CDR3 is CASSLFAGQYQETQYF. The CDR3 nucleotides read TGTGCCAGCAGCTTGTTTGCGGGGCAATACCAAGAGACCCAGTACTTC.

On this clone: Other DNA sequences from this sample encode an identical CDR3 as well. V gene TRBV5-4 combines with J gene TRBJ2-7; the D gene could be TRBD1 or TRBD2 (5 bases each). V lost 0 bases, J lost 0 bases, and 10 bases lay in between. Germline CDR1 is SGHNT and CDR2 is YYREEE (reference sequence). CDR3 length: 15 residues. The CDR3 DNA reads TGTGCCAGCAGCTTGGCCGGGGCGCGCTCCTACGAGCAGTACTTC. It specifies CASSLAGARSYEQYF.

To note about this clone: The sample contains more than one DNA sequence encoding this CDR3. CDR3 nucleotide sequence: TGTGCCAGCAGCTTAGATGCCAACACTGAAGCTTTCTTT. Protein sequence: CASSLDANTEAFF. The chain links TRBV7-2 to TRBJ1-1; D is uncertain. CDR3 size: 13 residues. Germline-derived CDR1 and CDR2 are SGHTA and FQGNSA. V lost 1 base and J 2 bases, leaving 5 bases between the germline ends.